A selection of T cell receptor beta chains follows, all from one sample in a study of blood T cell repertoires in COVID-19. Clones were read by immunoSEQ multiplex PCR, and TCRdb kept only the in-frame ones, dropping some. Altogether about 240,000 clones are present, 86% being singletons, with the ten largest covering around 5.9%. The material sequenced was peripheral blood. These receptors all stem from a man aged 60-69 years with acute or convalescent COVID-19. The CDR3 runs from the conserved cysteine through the conserved F or W. The D gene is left open where the match is weak. A row's size may be missing; if present it is once, few, many or a size class.

CDR3 protein: CASGPGLALTGTQYF
CDR3 DNA: TGTGCCAGCGGACCGGGACTAGCGCTCACGGGTACGCAGTATTTT
J gene: TRBJ2-3
V gene: TRBV28
clone size: -
D gene: TRBD2

CDR3 protein: CASSPSGDTEAFF
CDR3 DNA: TGTGCCAGCAGCCCTTCGGGGGACACTGAAGCTTTCTTT
J gene: TRBJ1-1
V gene: TRBV7-9
clone size: -
D gene: -

CDR3 protein: CASSQDAYRERGNTIYF
CDR3 DNA: TGTGCCAGCAGCCAAGATGCATACAGGGAGCGCGGAAACACCATATATTTT
J gene: TRBJ1-3
V gene: TRBV7-2
clone size: -
D gene: -

CDR3 protein: CATKALAGGNNEQFF
CDR3 DNA: TGTGCCACCAAGGCGTTGGCAGGGGGCAATAATGAGCAGTTCTTC
J gene: TRBJ2-1
V gene: TRBV15
clone size: -
D gene: TRBD1

CDR3 protein: CASTEAPGQGEYGYTF
CDR3 DNA: TGTGCCAGCACCGAAGCACCGGGACAGGGGGAATATGGCTACACCTTC
J gene: TRBJ1-2
V gene: TRBV7-9
clone size: -
D gene: TRBD1

CDR3 protein: CASSPWDRGHEPQHF
CDR3 DNA: TGTGCCAGCAGTCCTTGGGACAGGGGGCATGAGCCCCAGCATTTT
J gene: TRBJ1-5
V gene: TRBV27
clone size: -
D gene: TRBD1

CDR3 protein: CASSSRDREHLYNEQFF
CDR3 DNA: TGTGCCAGCAGCTCCCGGGACAGGGAGCACCTTTACAATGAGCAGTTCTTC
J gene: TRBJ2-1
V gene: TRBV11-3
clone size: -
D gene: TRBD1

CDR3 protein: CASSPTGGRGEKLFF
CDR3 DNA: TGTGCCAGCAGCCCTACAGGGGGCAGAGGTGAAAAACTGTTTTTT
J gene: TRBJ1-4
V gene: TRBV7-2
clone size: few
D gene: TRBD1

CDR3 protein: CASTAGGEETQYF
CDR3 DNA: TGTGCCAGCACCGCGGGGGGAGAAGAGACCCAGTACTTC
J gene: TRBJ2-5
V gene: TRBV5-4
clone size: -
D gene: TRBD2

CDR3 protein: CASSLSGGWDEKLFF
CDR3 DNA: TGTGCCAGCAGCTTATCGGGGGGCTGGGATGAAAAACTGTTTTTT
J gene: TRBJ1-4
V gene: TRBV7-6
clone size: -
D gene: -

CDR3 protein: CASSPASGGDPETGELFF
CDR3 DNA: TGTGCCAGCTCACCAGCTAGCGGGGGAGATCCGGAAACCGGGGAGCTGTTTTTT
J gene: TRBJ2-2
V gene: TRBV18
clone size: -
D gene: TRBD2

CDR3 protein: CASSQGSTSYEQYF
CDR3 DNA: TGTGCCAGCAGCCAAGGAAGCACCTCCTACGAGCAGTACTTC
J gene: TRBJ2-7
V gene: TRBV3-1/TRBV3-2
clone size: -
D gene: -

CDR3 protein: CASSLPAGSSVTEAFF
CDR3 DNA: TGTGCCAGCAGTCTTCCTGCAGGTAGTTCAGTCACTGAAGCTTTCTTT
J gene: TRBJ1-1
V gene: TRBV28
clone size: -
D gene: -

CDR3 protein: CASWAFPMNTEAFF
CDR3 DNA: TGTGCCAGCTGGGCATTTCCGATGAACACTGAAGCTTTCTTT
J gene: TRBJ1-1
V gene: TRBV28
clone size: -
D gene: -